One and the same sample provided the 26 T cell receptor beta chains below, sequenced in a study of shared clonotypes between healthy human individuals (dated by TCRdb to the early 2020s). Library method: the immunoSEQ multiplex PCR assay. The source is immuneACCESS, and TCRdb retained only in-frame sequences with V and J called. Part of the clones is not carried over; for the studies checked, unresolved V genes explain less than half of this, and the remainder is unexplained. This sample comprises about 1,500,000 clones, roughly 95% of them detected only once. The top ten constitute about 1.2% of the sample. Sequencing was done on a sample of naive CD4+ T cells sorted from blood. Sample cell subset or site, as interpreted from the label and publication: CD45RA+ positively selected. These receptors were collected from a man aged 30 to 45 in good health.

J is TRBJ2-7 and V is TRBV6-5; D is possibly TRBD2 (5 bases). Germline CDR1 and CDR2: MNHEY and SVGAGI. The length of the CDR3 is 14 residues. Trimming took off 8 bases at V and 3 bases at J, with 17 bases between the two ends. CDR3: CASSPLDYYYEQYF. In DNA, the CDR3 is TGTGCCAGCTCACCCCTCGACTATTACTACGAGCAGTACTTC.

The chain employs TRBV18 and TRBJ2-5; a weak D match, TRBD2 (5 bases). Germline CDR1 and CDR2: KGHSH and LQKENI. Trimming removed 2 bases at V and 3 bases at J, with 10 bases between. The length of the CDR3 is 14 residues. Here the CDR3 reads CASSPGAVEETQYF. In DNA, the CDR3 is TGTGCCAGCTCACCAGGAGCGGTCGAAGAGACCCAGTACTTC.

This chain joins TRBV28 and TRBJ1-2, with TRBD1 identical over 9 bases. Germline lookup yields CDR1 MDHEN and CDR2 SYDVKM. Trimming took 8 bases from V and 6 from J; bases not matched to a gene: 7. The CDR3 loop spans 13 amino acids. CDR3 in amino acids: CASGGTGGDGYTF. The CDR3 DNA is TGTGCCAGCGGCGGTACAGGGGGCGATGGCTACACCTTC.

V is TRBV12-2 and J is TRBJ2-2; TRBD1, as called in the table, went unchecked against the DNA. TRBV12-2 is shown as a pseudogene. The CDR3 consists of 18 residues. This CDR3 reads CASRLFPPRDTGSGELFF. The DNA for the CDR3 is TGTGCAAGTCGCCTTTTCCCCCCCCGGGACACTGGTAGCGGGGAGCTGTTTTTT.

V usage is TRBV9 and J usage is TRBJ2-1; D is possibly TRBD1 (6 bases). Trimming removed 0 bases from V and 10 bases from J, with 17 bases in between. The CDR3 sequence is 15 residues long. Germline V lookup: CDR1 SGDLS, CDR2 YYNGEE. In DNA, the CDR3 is TGTGCCAGCAGCGTAGTACAGGGCTTGGTGGGGGAGCAGTTCTTC. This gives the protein CASSVVQGLVGEQFF. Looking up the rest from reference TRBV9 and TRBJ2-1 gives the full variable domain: DSGVTQTPKHLITATGQRVTLRCSPRSGDLSVYWYQQSLDQGLQFLIQYYNGEERAKGNILERFSAQQFPDLHSELNLSSLELGDSALYFCASSVVQGLVGEQFFGPGTRLTVL.

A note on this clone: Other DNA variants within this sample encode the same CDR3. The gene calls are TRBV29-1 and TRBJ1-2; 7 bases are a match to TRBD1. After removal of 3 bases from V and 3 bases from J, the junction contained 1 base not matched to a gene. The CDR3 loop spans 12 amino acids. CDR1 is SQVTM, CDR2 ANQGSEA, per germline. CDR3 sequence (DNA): TGCAGCGTTGACAGGGGGGACTATGGCTACACCTTC. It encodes CSVDRGDYGYTF.

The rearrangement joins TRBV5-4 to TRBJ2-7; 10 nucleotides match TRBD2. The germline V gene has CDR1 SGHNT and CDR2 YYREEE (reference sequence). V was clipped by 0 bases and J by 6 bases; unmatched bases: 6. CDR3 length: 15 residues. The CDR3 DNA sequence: TGTGCCAGCAGCTTGGACGTAGCGGGAGGAGGCGAGCAGTACTTC. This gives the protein CASSLDVAGGGEQYF.

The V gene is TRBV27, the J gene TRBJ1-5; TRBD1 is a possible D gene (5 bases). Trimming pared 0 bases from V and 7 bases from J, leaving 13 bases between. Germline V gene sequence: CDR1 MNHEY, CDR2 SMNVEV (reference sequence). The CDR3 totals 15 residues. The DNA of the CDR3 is TGTGCCAGCAGTTTATCGGGCAGGGTTGCACAGCCCCAGCATTTT. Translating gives CASSLSGRVAQPQHF.

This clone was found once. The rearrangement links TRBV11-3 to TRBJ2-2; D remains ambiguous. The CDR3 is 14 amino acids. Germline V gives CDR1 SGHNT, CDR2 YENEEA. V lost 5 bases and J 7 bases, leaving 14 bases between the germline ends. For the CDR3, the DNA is TGTGCCAGCAGCCCAGTTCCGGGCGTCGGGGAGCTGTTTTTT. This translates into CASSPVPGVGELFF.

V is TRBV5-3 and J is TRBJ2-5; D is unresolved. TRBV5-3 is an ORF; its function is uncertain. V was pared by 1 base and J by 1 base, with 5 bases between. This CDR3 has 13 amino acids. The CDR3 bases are TGTGCCAGAAGCTTGTGGGTCCAAGAGACCCAGTACTTC. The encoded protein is CARSLWVQETQYF.

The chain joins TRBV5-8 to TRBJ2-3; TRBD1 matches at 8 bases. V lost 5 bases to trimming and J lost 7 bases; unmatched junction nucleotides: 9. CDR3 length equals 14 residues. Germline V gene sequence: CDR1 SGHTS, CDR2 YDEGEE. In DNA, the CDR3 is TGTGCCAGCAGATTTGGACAGGGTTGGAATACGCAGTATTTT. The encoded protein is CASRFGQGWNTQYF.

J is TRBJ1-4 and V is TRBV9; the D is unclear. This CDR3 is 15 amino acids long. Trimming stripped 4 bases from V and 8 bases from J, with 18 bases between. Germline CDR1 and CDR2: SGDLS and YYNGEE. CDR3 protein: CASSPRTGSVEKLFF. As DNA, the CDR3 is TGTGCCAGCAGCCCTCGAACCGGGTCCGTGGAAAAACTGTTTTTT.

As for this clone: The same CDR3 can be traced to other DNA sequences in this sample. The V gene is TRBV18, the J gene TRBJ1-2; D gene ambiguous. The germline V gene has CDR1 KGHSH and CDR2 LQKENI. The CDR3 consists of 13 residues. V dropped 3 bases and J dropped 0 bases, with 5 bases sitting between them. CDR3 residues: CASSPKANYGYTF. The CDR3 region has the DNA TGTGCCAGCTCACCCAAGGCTAACTATGGCTACACCTTC.

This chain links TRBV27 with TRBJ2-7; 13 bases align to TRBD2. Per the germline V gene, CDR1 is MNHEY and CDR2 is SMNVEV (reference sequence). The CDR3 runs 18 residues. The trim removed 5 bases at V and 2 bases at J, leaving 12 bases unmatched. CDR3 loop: CASSLRPPLAGGTYEQYF. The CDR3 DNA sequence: TGTGCCAGCAGTCTACGTCCCCCACTAGCGGGAGGGACCTACGAGCAGTACTTC.

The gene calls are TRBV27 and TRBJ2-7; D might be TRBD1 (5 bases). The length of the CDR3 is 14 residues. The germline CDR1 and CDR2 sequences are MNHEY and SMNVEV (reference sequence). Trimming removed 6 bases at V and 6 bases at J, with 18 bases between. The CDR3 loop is CASSVTWGEGEQYF. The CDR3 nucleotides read TGTGCCAGCAGCGTCACCTGGGGCGAAGGCGAGCAGTACTTC.

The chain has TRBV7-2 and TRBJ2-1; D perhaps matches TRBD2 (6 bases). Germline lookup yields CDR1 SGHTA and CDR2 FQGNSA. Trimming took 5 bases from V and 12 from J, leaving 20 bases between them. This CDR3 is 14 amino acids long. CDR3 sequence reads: CASSQRGGLGGQFF. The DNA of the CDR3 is TGTGCCAGCAGCCAACGCGGAGGGCTTGGCGGGCAGTTCTTC.

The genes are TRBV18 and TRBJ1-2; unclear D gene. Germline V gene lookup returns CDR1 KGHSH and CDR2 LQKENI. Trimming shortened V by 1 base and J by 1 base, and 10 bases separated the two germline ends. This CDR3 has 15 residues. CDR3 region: CASSPQDAHNYGYTF. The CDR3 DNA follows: TGTGCCAGCTCACCACAGGACGCTCATAACTATGGCTACACCTTC.

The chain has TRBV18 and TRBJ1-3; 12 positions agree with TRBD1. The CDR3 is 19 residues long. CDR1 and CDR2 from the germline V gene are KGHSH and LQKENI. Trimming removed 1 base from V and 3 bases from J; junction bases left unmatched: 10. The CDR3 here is CASSPLSGTGGESGNTIYF. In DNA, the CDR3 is TGTGCCAGCTCACCACTTTCCGGGACAGGGGGCGAAAGTGGAAACACCATATATTTT.

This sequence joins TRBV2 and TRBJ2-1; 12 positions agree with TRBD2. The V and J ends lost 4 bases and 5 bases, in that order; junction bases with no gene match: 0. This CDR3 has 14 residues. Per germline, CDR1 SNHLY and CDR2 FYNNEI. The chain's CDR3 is CASSASGRDNEQFF. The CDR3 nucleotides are TGTGCCAGCAGTGCTAGCGGGAGGGACAATGAGCAGTTCTTC.

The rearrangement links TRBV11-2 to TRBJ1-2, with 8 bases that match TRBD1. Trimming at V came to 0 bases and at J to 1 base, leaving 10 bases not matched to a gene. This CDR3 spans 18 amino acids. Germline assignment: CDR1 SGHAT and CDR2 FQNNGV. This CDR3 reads CASSLDQVAGGNNYGYTF. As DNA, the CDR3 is TGTGCCAGCAGCTTAGATCAGGTGGCAGGGGGCAATAACTATGGCTACACCTTC.

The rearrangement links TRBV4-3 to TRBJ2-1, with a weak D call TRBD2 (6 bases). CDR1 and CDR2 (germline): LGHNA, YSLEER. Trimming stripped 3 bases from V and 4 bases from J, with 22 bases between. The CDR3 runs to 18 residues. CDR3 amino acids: CASSHVMRDSRRYNEQFF. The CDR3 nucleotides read TGCGCCAGCAGCCATGTAATGAGGGACTCAAGGAGGTACAATGAGCAGTTCTTC.

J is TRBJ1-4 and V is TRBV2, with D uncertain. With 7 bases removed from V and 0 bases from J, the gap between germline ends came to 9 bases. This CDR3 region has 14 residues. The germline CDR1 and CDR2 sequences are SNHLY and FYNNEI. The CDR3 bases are TGTGCCAGCACCCGGACTACAACTAATGAAAAACTGTTTTTT. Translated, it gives CASTRTTTNEKLFF.

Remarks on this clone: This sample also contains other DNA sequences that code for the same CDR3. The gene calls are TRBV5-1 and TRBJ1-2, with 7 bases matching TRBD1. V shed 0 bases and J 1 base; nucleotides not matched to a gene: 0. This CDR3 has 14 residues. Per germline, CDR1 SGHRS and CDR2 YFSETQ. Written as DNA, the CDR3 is TGCGCCAGCAGCTTGGGACAGGGTAACTATGGCTACACCTTC. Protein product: CASSLGQGNYGYTF.

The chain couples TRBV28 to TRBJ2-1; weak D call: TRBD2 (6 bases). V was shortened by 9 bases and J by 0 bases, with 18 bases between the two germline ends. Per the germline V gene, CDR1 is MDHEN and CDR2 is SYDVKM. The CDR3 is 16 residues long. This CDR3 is CASVAGTESSYNEQFF. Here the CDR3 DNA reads TGTGCCAGTGTAGCCGGGACTGAAAGCTCCTACAATGAGCAGTTCTTC.

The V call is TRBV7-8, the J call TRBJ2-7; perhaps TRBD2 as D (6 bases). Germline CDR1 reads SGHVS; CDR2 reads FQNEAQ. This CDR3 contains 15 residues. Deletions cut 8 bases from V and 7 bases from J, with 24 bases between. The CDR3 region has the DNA TGTGCCAGCCAGATACTAGGTAGCGGTCTGGGAGAGCAGTACTTC. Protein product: CASQILGSGLGEQYF. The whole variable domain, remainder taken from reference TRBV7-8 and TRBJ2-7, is GAGVSQSPRYKVAKRGQDVALRCDPISGHVSLFWYQQALGQGPEFLTYFQNEAQLDKSGLPSDRFFAERPEGSVSTLKIQRTQQEDSAVYLCASQILGSGLGEQYFGPGTRLTVT.

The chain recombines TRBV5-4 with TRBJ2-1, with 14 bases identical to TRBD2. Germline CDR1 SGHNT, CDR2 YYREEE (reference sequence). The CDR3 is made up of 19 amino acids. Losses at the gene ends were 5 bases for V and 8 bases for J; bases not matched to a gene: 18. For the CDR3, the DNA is TGTGCCAGCAGATCATTAGGACTAGCGGGAGGCGGGTTTTTTGATGAGCAGTTCTTC. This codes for CASRSLGLAGGGFFDEQFF.